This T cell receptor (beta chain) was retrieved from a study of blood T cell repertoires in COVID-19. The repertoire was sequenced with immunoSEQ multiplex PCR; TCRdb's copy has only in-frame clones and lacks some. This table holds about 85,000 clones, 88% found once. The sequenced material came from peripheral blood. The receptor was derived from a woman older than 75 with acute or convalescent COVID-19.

CDR3 DNA: TGTGCCAGCAGCGAGTCTAGCGGCACCGGGGAGCTGTTTTTT. Residues: CASSESSGTGELFF. The chain links TRBV9 to TRBJ2-2, with TRBD2 matching over 7 bases. The germline gives CDR1 SGDLS, CDR2 YYNGEE. The junction had 3 bases not matched to a gene; V was cut back by 3 bases and J by 4 bases. The CDR3 sequence is 14 residues long.